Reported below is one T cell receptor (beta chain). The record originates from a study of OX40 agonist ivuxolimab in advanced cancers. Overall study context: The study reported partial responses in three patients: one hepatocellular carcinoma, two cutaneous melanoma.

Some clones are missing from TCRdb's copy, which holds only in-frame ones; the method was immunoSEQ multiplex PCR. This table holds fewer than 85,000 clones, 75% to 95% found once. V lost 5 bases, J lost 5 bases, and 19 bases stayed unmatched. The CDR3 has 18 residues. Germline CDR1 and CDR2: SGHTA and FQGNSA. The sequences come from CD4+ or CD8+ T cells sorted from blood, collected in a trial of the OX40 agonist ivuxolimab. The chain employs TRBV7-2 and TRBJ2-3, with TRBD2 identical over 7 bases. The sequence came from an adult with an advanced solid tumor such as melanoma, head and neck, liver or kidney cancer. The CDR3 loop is CASSPSYGGREQRDTQYF. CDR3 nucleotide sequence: TGTGCCAGCAGCCCTAGTTACGGTGGGCGGGAGCAGAGAGATACGCAGTATTTT. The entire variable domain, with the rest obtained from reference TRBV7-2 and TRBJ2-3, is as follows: GAGVSQSPSNKVTEKGKDVELRCDPISGHTALYWYRQSLGQGLEFLIYFQGNSAPDKSGLPSDRFSAERTGGSVSTLTIQRTQQEDSAVYLCASSPSYGGREQRDTQYFGPGTRLTVL.